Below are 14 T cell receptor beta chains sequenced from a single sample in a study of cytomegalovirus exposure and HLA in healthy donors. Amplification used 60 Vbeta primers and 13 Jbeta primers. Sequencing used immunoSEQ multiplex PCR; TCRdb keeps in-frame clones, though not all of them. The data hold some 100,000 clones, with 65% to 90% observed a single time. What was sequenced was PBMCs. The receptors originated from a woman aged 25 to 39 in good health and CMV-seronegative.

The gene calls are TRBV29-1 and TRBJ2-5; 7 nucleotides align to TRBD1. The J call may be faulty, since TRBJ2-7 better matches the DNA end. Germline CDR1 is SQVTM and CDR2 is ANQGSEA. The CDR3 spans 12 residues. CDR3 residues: CSVTTGSYEQYF. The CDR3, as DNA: TGCAGCGTTACGACAGGGAGCTACGAGCAGTACTTC.

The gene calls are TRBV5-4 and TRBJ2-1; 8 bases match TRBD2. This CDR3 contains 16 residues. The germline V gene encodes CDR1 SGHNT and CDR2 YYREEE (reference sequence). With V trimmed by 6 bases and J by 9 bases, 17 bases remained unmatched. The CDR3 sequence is CASTIGAHGRVSEQFF. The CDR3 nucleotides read TGTGCCAGCACCATCGGGGCCCACGGGAGGGTTAGTGAGCAGTTCTTC. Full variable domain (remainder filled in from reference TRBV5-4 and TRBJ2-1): ETGVTQSPTHLIKTRGQQVTLRCSSQSGHNTVSWYQQALGQGPQFIFQYYREEENGRGNFPPRFSGLQFPNYSSELNVNALELDDSALYLCASTIGAHGRVSEQFFGPGTRLTVL.

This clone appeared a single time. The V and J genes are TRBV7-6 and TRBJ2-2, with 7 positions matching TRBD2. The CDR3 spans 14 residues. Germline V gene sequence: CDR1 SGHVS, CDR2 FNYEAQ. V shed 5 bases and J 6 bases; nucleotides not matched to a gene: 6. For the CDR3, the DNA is TGTGCCAGCAGCATTGGGCTAGCGGCCGGGGAGCTGTTTTTT. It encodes CASSIGLAAGELFF.

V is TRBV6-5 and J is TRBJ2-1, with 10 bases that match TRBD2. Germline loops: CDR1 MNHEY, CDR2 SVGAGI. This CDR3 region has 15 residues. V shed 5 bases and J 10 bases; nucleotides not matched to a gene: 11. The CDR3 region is CASSTLAGPPQEQFF. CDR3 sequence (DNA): TGTGCCAGCAGTACACTAGCGGGGCCCCCTCAAGAGCAGTTCTTC.

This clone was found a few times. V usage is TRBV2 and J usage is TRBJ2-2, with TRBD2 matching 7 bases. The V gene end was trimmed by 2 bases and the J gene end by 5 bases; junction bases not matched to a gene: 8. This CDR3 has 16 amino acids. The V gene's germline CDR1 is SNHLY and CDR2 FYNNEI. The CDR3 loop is CASSELGEGRTGELFF. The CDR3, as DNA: TGTGCCAGCAGTGAATTGGGGGAGGGAAGAACCGGGGAGCTGTTTTTT.

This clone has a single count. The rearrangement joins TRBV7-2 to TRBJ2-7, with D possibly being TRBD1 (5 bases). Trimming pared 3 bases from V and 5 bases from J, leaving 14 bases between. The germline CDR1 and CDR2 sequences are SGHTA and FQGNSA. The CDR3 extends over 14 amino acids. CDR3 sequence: CASSLGWGTNEQYF. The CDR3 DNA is TGTGCCAGCAGCTTGGGGTGGGGCACCAACGAGCAGTACTTC.

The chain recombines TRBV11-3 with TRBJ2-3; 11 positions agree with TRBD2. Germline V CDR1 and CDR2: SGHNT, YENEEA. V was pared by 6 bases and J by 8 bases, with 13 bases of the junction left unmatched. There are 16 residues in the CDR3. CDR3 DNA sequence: TGTGCCAGCAGTTCGAAACTAGCGGGAGATTCCGTTACGCAGTATTTT. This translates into CASSSKLAGDSVTQYF.

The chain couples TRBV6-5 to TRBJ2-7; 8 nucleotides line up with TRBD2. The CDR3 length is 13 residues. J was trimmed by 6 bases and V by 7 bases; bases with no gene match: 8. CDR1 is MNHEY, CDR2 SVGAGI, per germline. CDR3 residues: CASTAGGFVEQYF. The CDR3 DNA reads TGTGCCAGCACGGCGGGAGGTTTTGTCGAGCAGTACTTC.

CDR3 amino acids: CASSLTPLRGYTF. The CDR3 DNA is TGTGCCAGCAGCTTGACTCCGTTGAGAGGCTACACCTTC. V and J are TRBV5-4 and TRBJ1-2; D is uncertain. The CDR3 is 13 amino acids. Trimming removed 1 base from V and 8 bases from J, with 12 bases in between. Germline lookup yields CDR1 SGHNT and CDR2 YYREEE (reference sequence).

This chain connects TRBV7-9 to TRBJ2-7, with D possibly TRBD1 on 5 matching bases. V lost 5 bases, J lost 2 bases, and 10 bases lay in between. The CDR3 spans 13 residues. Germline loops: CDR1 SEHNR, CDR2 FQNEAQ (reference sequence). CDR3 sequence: CASSLDSAYEQYF. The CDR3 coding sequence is TGTGCCAGCAGCCTAGACAGTGCCTACGAGCAGTACTTC.

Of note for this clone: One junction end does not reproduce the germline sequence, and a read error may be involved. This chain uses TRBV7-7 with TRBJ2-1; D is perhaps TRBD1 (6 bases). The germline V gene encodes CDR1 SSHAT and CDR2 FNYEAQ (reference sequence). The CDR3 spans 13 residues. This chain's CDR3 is CASSSDSYNEQFF. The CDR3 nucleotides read TGTGCTAGCAGCTCGGACAGCTACAATGAGCAGTTCTTC.

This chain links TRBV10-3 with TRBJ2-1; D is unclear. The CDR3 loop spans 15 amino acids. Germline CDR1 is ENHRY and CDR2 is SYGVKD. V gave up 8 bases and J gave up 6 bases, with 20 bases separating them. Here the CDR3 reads CAISREANPPNEQFF. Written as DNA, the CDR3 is TGTGCCATCTCTCGTGAAGCCAACCCGCCCAATGAGCAGTTCTTC.

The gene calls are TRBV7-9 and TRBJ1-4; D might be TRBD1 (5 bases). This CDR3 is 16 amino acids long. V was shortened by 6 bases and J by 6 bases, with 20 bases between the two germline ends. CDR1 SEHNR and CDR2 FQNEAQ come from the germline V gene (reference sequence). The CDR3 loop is CASSPGGGRADEKLFF. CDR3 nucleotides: TGTGCCAGCAGTCCGGGTGGTGGCAGGGCGGATGAAAAACTGTTTTTT.

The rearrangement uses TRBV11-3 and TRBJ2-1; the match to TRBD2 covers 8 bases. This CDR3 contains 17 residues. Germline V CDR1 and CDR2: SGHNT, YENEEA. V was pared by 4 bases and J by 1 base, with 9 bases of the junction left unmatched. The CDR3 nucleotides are TGTGCCAGCAGCTCAGAAACTAGCGGAAAATCCTACAATGAGCAGTTCTTC. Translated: CASSSETSGKSYNEQFF. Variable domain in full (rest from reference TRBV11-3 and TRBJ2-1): EAGVVQSPRYKIIEKKQPVAFWCNPISGHNTLYWYLQNLGQGPELLIRYENEEAVDDSQLPKDRFSAERLKGVDSTLKIQPAELGDSAVYLCASSSETSGKSYNEQFFGPGTRLTVL.